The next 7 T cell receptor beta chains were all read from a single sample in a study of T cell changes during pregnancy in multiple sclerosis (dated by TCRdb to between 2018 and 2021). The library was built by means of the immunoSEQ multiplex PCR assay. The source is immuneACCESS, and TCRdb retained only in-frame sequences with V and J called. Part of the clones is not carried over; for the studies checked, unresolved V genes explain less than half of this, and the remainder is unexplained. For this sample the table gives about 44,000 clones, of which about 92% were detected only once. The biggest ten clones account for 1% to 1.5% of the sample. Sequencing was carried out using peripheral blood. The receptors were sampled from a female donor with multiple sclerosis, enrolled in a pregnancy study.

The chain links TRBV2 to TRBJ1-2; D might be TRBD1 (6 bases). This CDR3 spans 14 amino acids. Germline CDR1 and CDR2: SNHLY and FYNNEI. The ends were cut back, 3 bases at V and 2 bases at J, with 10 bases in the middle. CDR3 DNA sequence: TGTGCCAGCAGTGACAGGGGTCCCAACTATGGCTACACCTTC. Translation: CASSDRGPNYGYTF.

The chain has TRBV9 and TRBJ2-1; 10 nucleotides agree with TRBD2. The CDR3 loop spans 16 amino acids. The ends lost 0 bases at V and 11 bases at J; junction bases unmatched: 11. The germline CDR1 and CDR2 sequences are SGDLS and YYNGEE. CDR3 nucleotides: TGTGCCAGCAGCGTAGGGACTAGCGGTGTGTTGGGGAAGCAGTTCTTC. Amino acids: CASSVGTSGVLGKQFF.

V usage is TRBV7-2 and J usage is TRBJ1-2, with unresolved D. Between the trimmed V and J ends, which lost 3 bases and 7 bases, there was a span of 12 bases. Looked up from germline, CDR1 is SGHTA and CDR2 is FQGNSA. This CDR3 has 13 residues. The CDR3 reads CASSLVFIGGYTF. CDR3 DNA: TGTGCCAGCAGCTTGGTCTTCATCGGTGGCTACACCTTC.

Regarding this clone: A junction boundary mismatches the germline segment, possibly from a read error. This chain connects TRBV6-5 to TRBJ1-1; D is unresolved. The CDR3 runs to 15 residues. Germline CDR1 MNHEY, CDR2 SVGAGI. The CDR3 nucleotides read TGTGCCAGCAGTAATCCGACAAACACGAACCCTGAAGCTTTCTTT. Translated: CASSNPTNTNPEAFF.

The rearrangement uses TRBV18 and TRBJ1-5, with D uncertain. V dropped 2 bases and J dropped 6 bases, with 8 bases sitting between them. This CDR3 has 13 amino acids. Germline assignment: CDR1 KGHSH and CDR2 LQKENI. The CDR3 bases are TGTGCCAGCTCACCAACCCGGGCTCAGCCCCAGCATTTT. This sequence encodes CASSPTRAQPQHF.

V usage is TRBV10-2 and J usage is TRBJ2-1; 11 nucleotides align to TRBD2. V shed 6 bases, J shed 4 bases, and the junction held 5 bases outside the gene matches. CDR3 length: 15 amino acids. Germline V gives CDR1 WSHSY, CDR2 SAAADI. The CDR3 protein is CASSSTSGSYNEQFF. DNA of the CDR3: TGCGCCAGCAGCAGTACTAGCGGGAGTTACAATGAGCAGTTCTTC.

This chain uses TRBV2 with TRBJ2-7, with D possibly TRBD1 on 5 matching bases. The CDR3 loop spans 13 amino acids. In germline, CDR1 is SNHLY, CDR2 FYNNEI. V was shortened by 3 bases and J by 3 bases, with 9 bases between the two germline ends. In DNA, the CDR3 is TGTGCCAGCAGTGATGGACAAAGCTACGAGCAGTACTTC. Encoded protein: CASSDGQSYEQYF.